This paragraph reports one T cell receptor beta chain. Its cognate antigen is unknown. The data were obtained in a study of a mutant IDH1 vaccine in newly diagnosed glioma. Looking at the study overall: Visit V12 was conducted at week 35 as the safety follow-up. Visit V13 came later, at week 47.

Only in-frame clones appear in the TCRdb table, and some are missing; sequencing was by immunoSEQ multiplex PCR. Here the sample spans around 100,000 clones, roughly 89% being singletons. Time point indicated: week 47, end of study. Each dose of the vaccine consisted of 300 ug of mutant IDH1 20-mer peptide, with topical imiquimod. Donors had new IDH1-mutant astrocytomas of WHO grade 3 or 4 (ATRX-lost). Trimming shortened V by 1 base and J by 4 bases, and 5 bases separated the two germline ends. The CDR3 is 12 residues long. Germline V lookup: CDR1 SGHAT, CDR2 FQNNGV. The sample in question was PBMCs, obtained from a glioma patient whose treatment included an IDH1 peptide vaccine. This chain uses TRBV11-2 with TRBJ2-7, with D unclear. The TCR was taken from a woman aged 50 to 65 with glioma. For the CDR3, the DNA is TGTGCCAGCAGCTTAGCGCTTTACGAGCAGTACTTC. It is translated as CASSLALYEQYF.